This entry concerns a single TCR beta chain. The sample is drawn from a study of blood T cell repertoires in COVID-19. Profiled with immunoSEQ multiplex PCR; TCRdb holds only in-frame clones, not every one. This sample has 310,000 or so clones, with approximately 90% found just once. The sequenced sample was peripheral blood. This TCR came from a woman in her twenties or thirties with COVID-19, enrolled during active disease.

Here the CDR3 reads CASSPAFPFSSGNTIYF. The CDR3 DNA is TGTGCCAGCAGTCCCGCTTTTCCTTTTAGCTCTGGAAACACCATATATTTT. This chain connects TRBV27 to TRBJ1-3; D gene ambiguous. The CDR3 contains 17 residues. Trimming took off 5 bases at V and 0 bases at J, with 17 bases between the two ends. Germline CDR1 is MNHEY and CDR2 is SMNVEV (reference sequence).